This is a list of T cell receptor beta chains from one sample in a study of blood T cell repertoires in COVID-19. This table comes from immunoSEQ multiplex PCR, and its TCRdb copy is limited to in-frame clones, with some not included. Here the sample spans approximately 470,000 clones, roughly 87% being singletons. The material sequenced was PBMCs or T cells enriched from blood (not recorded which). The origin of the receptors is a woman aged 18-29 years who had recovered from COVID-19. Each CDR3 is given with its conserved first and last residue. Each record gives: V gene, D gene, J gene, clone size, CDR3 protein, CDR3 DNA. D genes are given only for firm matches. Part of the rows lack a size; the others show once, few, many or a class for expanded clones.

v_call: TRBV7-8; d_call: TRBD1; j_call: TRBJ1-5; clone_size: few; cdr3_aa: CASSFGTGWYQPQHF; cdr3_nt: TGTGCCAGCAGCTTCGGGACAGGGTGGTATCAGCCCCAGCATTTT
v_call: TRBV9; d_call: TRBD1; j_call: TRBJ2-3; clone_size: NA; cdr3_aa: CASSAGQGADTQYF; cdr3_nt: TGTGCCAGCAGCGCGGGACAGGGAGCAGATACGCAGTATTTT
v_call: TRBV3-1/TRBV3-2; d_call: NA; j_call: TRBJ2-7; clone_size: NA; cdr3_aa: CASSHGFRDYEQYF; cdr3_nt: TGTGCCAGCAGCCATGGATTCCGGGACTACGAGCAGTACTTC
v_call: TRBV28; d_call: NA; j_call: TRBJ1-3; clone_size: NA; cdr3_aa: CASSLGGTGNTIYF; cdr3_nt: TGTGCCAGCAGTTTGGGGGGAACTGGAAACACCATATATTTT
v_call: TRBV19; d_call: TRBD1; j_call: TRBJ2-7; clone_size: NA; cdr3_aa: CASNPTGGEEQYF; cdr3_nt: TGTGCCAGTAACCCGACAGGGGGCGAGGAGCAGTACTTC
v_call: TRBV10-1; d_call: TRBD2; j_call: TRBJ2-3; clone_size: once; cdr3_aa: CASSGLRGNTDTQYF; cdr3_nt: TGCGCCAGCAGTGGGCTGCGGGGGAACACAGATACGCAGTATTTT
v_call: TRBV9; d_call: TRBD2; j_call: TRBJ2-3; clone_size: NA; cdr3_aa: CASSVGLAGTDTQYF; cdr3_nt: TGTGCCAGCAGCGTCGGGCTAGCGGGCACAGATACGCAGTATTTT
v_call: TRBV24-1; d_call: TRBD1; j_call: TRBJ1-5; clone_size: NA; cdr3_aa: CATSDCGPTGGSGSNQPQHF; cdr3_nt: TGTGCCACCAGTGATTGTGGACCGACAGGGGGCTCAGGAAGCAATCAGCCCCAGCATTTT
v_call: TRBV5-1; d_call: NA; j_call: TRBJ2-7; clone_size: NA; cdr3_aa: CASSRGASSYEQYF; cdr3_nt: TGCGCCAGCAGCCGGGGGGCAAGCTCCTACGAGCAGTACTTC
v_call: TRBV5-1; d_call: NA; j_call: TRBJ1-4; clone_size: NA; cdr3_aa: CASSLGASGRSEKLFF; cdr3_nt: TGCGCCAGCAGCTTGGGAGCCTCGGGGAGGAGTGAAAAACTGTTTTTT
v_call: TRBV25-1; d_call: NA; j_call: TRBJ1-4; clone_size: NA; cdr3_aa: CASSDWKGGGEKLFF; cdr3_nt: TGTGCCAGCAGTGACTGGAAGGGAGGAGGTGAAAAACTGTTTTTT
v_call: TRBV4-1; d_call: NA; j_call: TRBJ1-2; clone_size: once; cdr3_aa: CASSSRGSLYGYTF; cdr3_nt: TGCGCCAGCAGCAGCAGGGGTTCCCTCTATGGCTACACCTTC
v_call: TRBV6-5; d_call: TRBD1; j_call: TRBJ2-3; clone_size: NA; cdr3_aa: CASSRGLAADTQYF; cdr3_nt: TGTGCCAGCAGCAGGGGGCTAGCCGCAGATACGCAGTATTTT
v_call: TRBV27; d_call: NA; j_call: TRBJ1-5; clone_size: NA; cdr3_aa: CASSTPTPLAQHF; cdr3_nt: TGTGCCAGCAGTACACCAACCCCATTGGCCCAGCATTTT
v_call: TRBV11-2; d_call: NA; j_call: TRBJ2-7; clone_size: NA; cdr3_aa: CASSDSGASSYEQYF; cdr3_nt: TGTGCCAGCAGCGATTCAGGGGCGAGCTCCTACGAGCAGTACTTC
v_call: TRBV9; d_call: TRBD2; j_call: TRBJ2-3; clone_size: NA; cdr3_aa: CASSVGGGADTQYF; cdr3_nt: TGTGCCAGCAGCGTAGGCGGGGGGGCGGATACGCAGTATTTT
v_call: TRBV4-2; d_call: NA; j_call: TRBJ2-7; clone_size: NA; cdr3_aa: CASSQDWAKGTYEQYF; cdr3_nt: TGTGCCAGCAGCCAAGATTGGGCAAAAGGAACCTACGAGCAGTACTTC
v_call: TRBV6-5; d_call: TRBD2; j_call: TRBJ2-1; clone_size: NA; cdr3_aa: CASRAGGRNEQFF; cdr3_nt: TGTGCCAGCCGAGCGGGGGGCCGTAATGAGCAGTTCTTC
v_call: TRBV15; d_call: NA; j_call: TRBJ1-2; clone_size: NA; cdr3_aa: CATSRERVSNYGYTF; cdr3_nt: TGTGCCACCAGCAGAGAACGGGTTTCTAACTATGGCTACACCTTC
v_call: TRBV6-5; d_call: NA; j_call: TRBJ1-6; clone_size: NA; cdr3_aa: CASSYTPGQGNSPLHF; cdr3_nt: TGTGCCAGCAGTTACACCCCAGGTCAGGGTAATTCACCCCTCCACTTT
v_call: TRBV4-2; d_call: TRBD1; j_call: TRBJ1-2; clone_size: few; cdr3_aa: CASSQVRGQGASRGDGYTF; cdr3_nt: TGTGCCAGCAGCCAAGTCCGGGGGCAGGGGGCCTCCCGGGGTGATGGCTACACCTTC
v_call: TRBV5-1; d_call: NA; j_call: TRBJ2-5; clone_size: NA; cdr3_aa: CASSIGGVKKETQYF; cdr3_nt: TGCGCCAGCAGCATAGGAGGCGTAAAAAAAGAGACCCAGTACTTC
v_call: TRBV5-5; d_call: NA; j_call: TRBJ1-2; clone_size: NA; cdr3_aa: CASSLPAFGGDYGYTF; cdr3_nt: TGTGCCAGCAGCTTGCCGGCCTTCGGCGGTGACTATGGCTACACCTTC
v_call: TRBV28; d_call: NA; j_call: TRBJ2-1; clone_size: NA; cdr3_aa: CASQQVGINNEQFF; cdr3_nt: TGTGCCAGCCAACAGGTTGGTATCAACAATGAGCAGTTCTTC
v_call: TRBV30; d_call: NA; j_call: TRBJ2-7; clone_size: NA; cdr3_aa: CALSGVGEQYF; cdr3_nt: TGTGCCTTATCAGGGGTTGGCGAGCAGTACTTC
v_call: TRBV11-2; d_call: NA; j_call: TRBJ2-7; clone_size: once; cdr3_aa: CASSPNRVLYEQYF; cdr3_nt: TGTGCCAGCAGCCCGAATCGGGTCCTCTACGAGCAGTACTTC
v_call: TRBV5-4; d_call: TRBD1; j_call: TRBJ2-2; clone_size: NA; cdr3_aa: CASSLRGGRDTGELFF; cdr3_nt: TGTGCCAGCAGCCTCCGAGGGGGCCGAGACACCGGGGAGCTGTTTTTT
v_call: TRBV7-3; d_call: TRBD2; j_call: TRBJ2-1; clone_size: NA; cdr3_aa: CASSPRPGGGYNEQFF; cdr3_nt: TGTGCCAGCAGCCCCCGTCCGGGCGGGGGGTACAATGAGCAGTTCTTC
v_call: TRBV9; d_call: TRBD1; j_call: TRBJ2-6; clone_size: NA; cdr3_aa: CASSGPQGASGANVLTF; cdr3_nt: TGTGCCAGCAGCGGGCCTCAGGGGGCCTCTGGGGCCAACGTCCTGACTTTC
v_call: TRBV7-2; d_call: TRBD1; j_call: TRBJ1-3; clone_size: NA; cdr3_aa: CASSLGQGSSGNTIYF; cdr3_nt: TGTGCCAGCAGCTTAGGACAGGGGAGCTCTGGAAACACCATATATTTT
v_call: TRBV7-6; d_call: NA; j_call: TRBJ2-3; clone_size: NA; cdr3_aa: CASSLGGGFTQYF; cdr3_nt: TGTGCCAGCAGCTTGGGGGGGGGCTTTACGCAGTATTTT
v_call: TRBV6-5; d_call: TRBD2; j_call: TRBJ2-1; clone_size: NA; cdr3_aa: CASSLSSGSYNEQFF; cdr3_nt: TGTGCCAGCAGTTTATCTAGCGGTTCCTACAATGAGCAGTTCTTC
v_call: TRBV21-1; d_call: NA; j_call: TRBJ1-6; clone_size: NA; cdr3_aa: CASSNPPGNSPLHF; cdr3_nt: TGTGCCAGCAGCAATCCCCCGGGAAATTCACCCCTCCACTTT
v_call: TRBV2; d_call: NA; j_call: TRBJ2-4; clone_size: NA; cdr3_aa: CASSASGAKNIQYF; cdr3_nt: TGTGCCAGCAGTGCCAGCGGAGCCAAAAACATTCAGTACTTC
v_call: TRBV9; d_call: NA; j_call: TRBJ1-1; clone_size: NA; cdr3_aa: CASSAGFRNTEAFF; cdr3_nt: TGTGCCAGCAGCGCAGGGTTTAGGAACACTGAAGCTTTCTTT
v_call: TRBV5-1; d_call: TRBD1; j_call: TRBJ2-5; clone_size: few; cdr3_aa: CASRGQGGNPSETQYF; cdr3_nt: TGCGCCAGCAGGGGACAGGGGGGCAATCCTTCGGAGACCCAGTACTTC
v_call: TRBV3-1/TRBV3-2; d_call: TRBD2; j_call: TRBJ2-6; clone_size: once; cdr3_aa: CASSGGRAGANVLTF; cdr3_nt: TGTGCCAGCAGCGGCGGGAGGGCTGGGGCCAACGTCCTGACTTTC
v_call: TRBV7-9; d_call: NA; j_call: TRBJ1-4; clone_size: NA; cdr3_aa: CASSPNRAVNEKLFF; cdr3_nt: TGTGCCAGCAGCCCCAACAGGGCAGTTAATGAAAAACTGTTTTTT
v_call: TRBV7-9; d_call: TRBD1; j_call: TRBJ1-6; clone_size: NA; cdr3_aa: CASSPPGQAPLHF; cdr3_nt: TGTGCCAGCAGTCCACCGGGACAGGCACCCCTCCACTTT
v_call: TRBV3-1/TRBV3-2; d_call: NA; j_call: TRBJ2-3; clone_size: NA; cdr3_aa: CASSQDYGTQYF; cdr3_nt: TGTGCCAGCAGCCAAGATTACGGTACGCAGTATTTT
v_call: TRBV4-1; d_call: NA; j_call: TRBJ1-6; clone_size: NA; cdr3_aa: CASSQERVPGGPTLHF; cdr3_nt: TGCGCCAGCAGCCAAGAAAGGGTCCCGGGGGGACCGACCCTCCACTTT
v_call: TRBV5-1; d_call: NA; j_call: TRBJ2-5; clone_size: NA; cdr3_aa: CASSLERGQETQYF; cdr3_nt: TGCGCCAGCAGCTTGGAACGAGGGCAAGAGACCCAGTACTTC
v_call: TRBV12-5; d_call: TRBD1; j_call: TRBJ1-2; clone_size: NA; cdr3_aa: CASGLGQGAGYTF; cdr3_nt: TGTGCTAGTGGTTTGGGACAGGGGGCCGGCTACACCTTC
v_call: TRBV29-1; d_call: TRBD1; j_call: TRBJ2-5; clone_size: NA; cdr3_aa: CSARQGAGETQYF; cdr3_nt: TGCAGCGCTCGACAGGGGGCGGGAGAGACCCAGTACTTC
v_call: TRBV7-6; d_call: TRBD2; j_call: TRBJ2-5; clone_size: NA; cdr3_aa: CASSSRLAGGQETQYF; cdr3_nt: TGTGCCAGCAGCTCTCGACTAGCGGGGGGCCAAGAGACCCAGTACTTC
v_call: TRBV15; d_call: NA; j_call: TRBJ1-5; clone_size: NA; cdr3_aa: CATSRDSAGYQPQHF; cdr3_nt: TGTGCCACCAGCAGAGATAGTGCAGGGTATCAGCCCCAGCATTTT
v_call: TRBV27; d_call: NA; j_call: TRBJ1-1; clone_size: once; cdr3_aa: CASSLGLPRLTEAFF; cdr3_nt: TGTGCCAGCAGTTTAGGACTTCCGCGGCTGACTGAAGCTTTCTTT